This T cell receptor (beta chain) was sequenced for a study of T cell responses to AZD1222 COVID-19 vaccine. Findings and caveats of the study: Receipt of two AZD1222 doses was followed by a rise in Spike-specific TCR breadth and depth.

Germline V lookup: CDR1 SGHNT, CDR2 YENEEA. After removal of 4 bases from V and 8 bases from J, the junction contained 8 bases not matched to a gene. The CDR3 spans 14 residues. Regarding this clone: Its specificity is unknown.

The table came from immunoSEQ multiplex PCR; TCRdb's copy has only in-frame clones and leaves some out. The table records some 180,000 clones, around 90% of them present only once. This sequence originates from an adult who received the MenACWY meningococcal vaccine as a control. The specimen comprised peripheral blood, sampled 28 days after the second dose of the MenACWY control vaccine. The gene calls are TRBV11-3 and TRBJ1-1, with 9 bases fitting TRBD1. This chain's CDR3 is CASSYRGQPAEAFF. The CDR3 nucleotides read TGTGCCAGCAGCTACAGGGGGCAGCCGGCCGAAGCTTTCTTT.